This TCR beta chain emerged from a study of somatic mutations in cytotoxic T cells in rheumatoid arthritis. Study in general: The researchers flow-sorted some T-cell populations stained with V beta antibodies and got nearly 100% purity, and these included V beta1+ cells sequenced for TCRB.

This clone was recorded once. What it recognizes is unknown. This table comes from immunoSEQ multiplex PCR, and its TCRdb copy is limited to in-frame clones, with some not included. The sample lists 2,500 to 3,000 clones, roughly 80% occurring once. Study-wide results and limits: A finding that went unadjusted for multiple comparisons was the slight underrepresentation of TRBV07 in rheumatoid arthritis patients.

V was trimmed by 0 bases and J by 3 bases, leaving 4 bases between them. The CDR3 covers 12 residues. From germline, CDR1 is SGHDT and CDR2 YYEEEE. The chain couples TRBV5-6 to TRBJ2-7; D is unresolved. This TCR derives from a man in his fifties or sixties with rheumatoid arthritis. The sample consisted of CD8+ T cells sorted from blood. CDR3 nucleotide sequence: TGTGCCAGCAGCTTGGCCAGCTACGAGCAGTACTTC. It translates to CASSLASYEQYF.